This T cell receptor beta chain was recorded in a study of T cell clonotyping in hematopoietic cell transplantation. TCRdb's copy holds only in-frame clones and misses some; the assay was immunoSEQ multiplex PCR. The sample has about 41,000 clones; roughly 85% are singletons. Sample time point: recipient sample about 28 days before transplant, after cytoreduction. Germline V gene lookup returns CDR1 SGHAT and CDR2 FQDESV (reference sequence). The CDR3 runs 13 residues. V was clipped by 3 bases and J by 2 bases, with 7 bases between them. The origin of this receptor is a man in his sixties with acute myeloid leukemia. Some clones in this sample may be carry-over from other donors' samples. The rearrangement uses TRBV11-1 and TRBJ2-5; a weak D match, TRBD1 (6 bases). Material: peripheral blood mononuclear cells, obtained before stem cell transplant. In nucleotides, the CDR3 is TGTGCCAGCAGCTTCGGACAGCAAGAGACCCAGTACTTC. As protein: CASSFGQQETQYF.